One sample yielded the 18 T cell receptor beta chains listed below, sequenced in a study of CXCR3-negative and CXCR3-positive naive CD8 T cells. The authors prepared UMI-labeled TRB cDNA libraries by 5' RACE. No DNA is given; TCRdb re-called the 5' RACE reads and lists each CDR3 protein once. This table holds 45,000 to 65,000 distinct CDR3 sequences. The sequenced sample consisted of memory CD8+ T cells from blood. Every receptor here comes from a human donor in good health. Some clones in this sample may be carry-over from other donors' samples.

The chain is built from TRBV7-6 and TRBJ2-7; TCRdb lists TRBD1, though no DNA is available to test this call. The CDR3 contains 13 residues. Germline V gene sequence: CDR1 SGHVS, CDR2 FNYEAQ. Here the CDR3 reads CASSPLDSREQYF. Looking up the rest from reference TRBV7-6 and TRBJ2-7 gives the full variable domain: GAGVSQSPRYKVTKRGQDVALRCDPISGHVSLYWYRQALGQGPEFLTYFNYEAQQDKSGLPNDRFSAERPEGSISTLTIQRTEQRDSAMYRCASSPLDSREQYFGPGTRLTVT.

The V call is TRBV6-6, the J call TRBJ1-2; the D gene TCRdb calls, TRBD1, cannot be checked with no DNA. The CDR3 sequence is 19 residues long. CDR1 MNHNY and CDR2 SVGAGI come from the germline V gene (reference sequence). CDR3 in amino acids: CASSYSGVRDRGLLEEYTF.

The chain joins TRBV7-2 to TRBJ2-7; TCRdb reports TRBD1, a call that lacks DNA to check it against. Germline loops: CDR1 SGHTA, CDR2 FQGNSA. CDR3 length: 15 residues. CDR3 amino acids: CASSLGNGPFGEQYF.

This rearrangement joins TRBV5-1 to TRBJ2-1. The CDR3 contains 11 residues. The V gene's germline CDR1 is SGHRS and CDR2 YFSETQ. The CDR3 loop is CASSVRDEQFF.

V gene TRBV29-1 combines with J gene TRBJ2-7; the TRBD2 assignment by TCRdb is unverifiable without DNA. CDR3 size: 15 residues. The germline CDR1 and CDR2 sequences are SQVTM and ANQGSEA. The CDR3 sequence is CSVEENGGLAYEQYF.

The J gene is TRBJ2-5, the V gene TRBV12-3 or TRBV12-4. The CDR3 extends over 12 amino acids. CDR3 in amino acids: CASSPFQETQYF.

The rearrangement uses TRBV5-1 and TRBJ1-1; the TCRdb call, TRBD1, lacks DNA for checking. The CDR3 sequence is 15 residues long. The germline gives CDR1 SGHRS, CDR2 YFSETQ. The CDR3 here is CASSLAGAENTEAFF. The full variable domain, completed using reference TRBV5-1 and TRBJ1-1, is KAGVTQTPRYLIKTRGQQVTLSCSPISGHRSVSWYQQTPGQGLQFLFEYFSETQRNKGNFPGRFSGRQFSNSRSEMNVSTLELGDSALYLCASSLAGAENTEAFFGQGTRLTVV.

This chain uses TRBV6-2 or TRBV6-3 with TRBJ2-1; the D call from TCRdb, TRBD1, cannot be confirmed without DNA. Per germline, CDR1 MNHEY and CDR2 SVGEGT. The CDR3 is 11 amino acids. This CDR3 reads CASGRGDEQFF.

The chain recombines TRBV29-1 with TRBJ2-7. Germline lookup yields CDR1 SQVTM and CDR2 ANQGSEA. The CDR3 runs 13 residues. The CDR3 reads CSVEFKSSYEQYF.

The CDR3 protein is CASSRDDSGYGYTF. The chain links TRBV18 to TRBJ1-2. CDR1 and CDR2 (germline): KGHSH, LQKENI. This CDR3 has 14 residues.

V usage is TRBV20-1 and J usage is TRBJ2-7; TCRdb's D call of TRBD2 is untestable without DNA. This CDR3 has 14 residues. Germline V lookup: CDR1 DFQATT, CDR2 SNEGSKA (reference sequence). The CDR3 region is CSGGWEGGIYEQYF.

This chain joins TRBV20-1 and TRBJ1-1. CDR3 length equals 16 residues. Per germline, CDR1 DFQATT and CDR2 SNEGSKA (reference sequence). CDR3 residues: CSARDTGGDWNTEAFF.

J is TRBJ2-7 and V is TRBV4-1; the TCRdb call, TRBD1, lacks DNA for checking. Germline CDR1 reads MGHRA; CDR2 reads YSYEKL. This CDR3 is 16 amino acids long. CDR3 loop: CASRFEPGQGEYEQYF.

J is TRBJ2-2 and V is TRBV14. From germline, CDR1 is SGHDN and CDR2 FVKESK. The CDR3 is 13 residues long. The CDR3 sequence: CASSLFSFRELFF.

This chain links TRBV7-7 with TRBJ2-2; as DNA is missing, the TRBD1 call by TCRdb cannot be tested. This CDR3 is built from 17 residues. Germline lookup yields CDR1 SSHAT and CDR2 FNYEAQ (reference sequence). The CDR3 sequence: CASSYNTGTGNTGELFF.

The chain has TRBV30 and TRBJ1-2; TCRdb picks TRBD1, but there is no DNA to check that call. CDR3 size: 14 residues. Germline values: CDR1 GTSNPN, CDR2 SVGIG (reference sequence). CDR3 in amino acids: CAWRDRGSNYGYTF.

The V gene is TRBV29-1, the J gene TRBJ2-2. Per germline, CDR1 SQVTM and CDR2 ANQGSEA. The CDR3 is 12 residues long. The CDR3 here is CSVEPGAGELFF.

The chain joins TRBV7-9 to TRBJ2-1; checking the TCRdb D call of TRBD1 is not possible without DNA. The germline gives CDR1 SEHNR, CDR2 FQNEAQ (reference sequence). The CDR3 sequence is 11 residues long. CDR3 region: CAAGGHNEQFF. Full variable domain (rest looked up from reference TRBV7-9 and TRBJ2-1): DTGVSQNPRHKITKRGQNVTFRCDPISEHNRLYWYRQTLGQGPEFLTYFQNEAQLEKSRLLSDRFSAERPKGSFSTLEIQRTEQGDSAMYLCAAGGHNEQFFGPGTRLTVL.